One sample yielded the 15 T cell receptor beta chains listed below, sequenced in a study of T cells in Graves' hyperthyroidism and ophthalmopathy. RNA transcripts gave rise to amplified TCR beta CDR3 regions. HTBI primers were used for first-round RT-PCR of the TCR CDR3. TCRdb analysed the multiplex PCR reads with MiXCR anew, one entry per CDR3 protein. The table has some 620,000 distinct CDR3 sequences, about 16% seen once. The sequencing sample was made of blood. The source is a woman in her 30s with Graves' hyperthyroidism.

The rearrangement joins TRBV7-8 to TRBJ2-6; perhaps TRBD2 as D (6 bases). This CDR3 is 18 amino acids long. Trimming pared 7 bases from V and 0 bases from J, leaving 19 bases between. Germline V gene lookup returns CDR1 SGHVS and CDR2 FQNEAQ. This chain's CDR3 is CASISYGGPLSGANVLTF. In nucleotides, the CDR3 is TGTGCCAGCATTTCTTACGGGGGACCGCTCTCTGGGGCCAACGTCCTGACTTTC.

In its sample, this clonotype was seen once. A much larger clone sits a single nucleotide away, making a read error possible. The chain links TRBV12-3 or TRBV12-4 to TRBJ2-7; 9 nucleotides align to TRBD1. The CDR3 runs to 13 residues. CDR3 sequence: CASSPRTGDERYF. CDR3 coding DNA: TGTGCCAGCAGCCCCAGGACAGGGGACGAGCGGTACTTC.

Turning to this clonotype: Possible read error: a much larger clone is one base away. V and J are TRBV6-2 or TRBV6-3 and TRBJ2-2; D unclear. The CDR3 consists of 14 residues. The germline V gene has CDR1 MNHEY and CDR2 SVGEGT. In DNA form, the CDR3 reads TGTGCCAGCAATTACCTTGACGGATCCGGGGAGCTGTTTTTT. This translates into CASNYLDGSGELFF.

This clonotype appeared many times. The rearrangement joins TRBV6-2 or TRBV6-3 to TRBJ2-3; no clear D gene. Germline-derived CDR1 and CDR2 are MNHEY and SVGEGT. Trimming pared 10 bases from V and 0 bases from J, leaving 11 bases between. The CDR3 runs 13 residues. The CDR3 protein is CATSLTSTDTQYF. CDR3 nucleotide sequence: TGTGCCACCTCACTAACTAGCACAGATACGCAGTATTTT.

A few counts support this clonotype. The chain employs TRBV5-1 and TRBJ2-1; 7 bases agree with TRBD2. V lost 3 bases and J lost 9; bases outside the gene matches: 6. The CDR3 runs 13 residues. The V gene's germline CDR1 is SGHRS and CDR2 YFSETQ. The CDR3 DNA sequence: TGCGCCAGCAGCTGGGGTCCTAGCGGTGAGCAGTTCTTC. It codes for CASSWGPSGEQFF.

The chain recombines TRBV11-2 with TRBJ2-7; the D gene could be TRBD1 or TRBD2 (5 bases each). The germline V and J ends were trimmed by 5 bases and 6 bases, with 17 bases remaining between them. The CDR3 totals 14 residues. The V gene's germline CDR1 is SGHAT and CDR2 FQNNGV. The CDR3: CASSASRGSVEQYF. The CDR3 coding sequence is TGTGCCAGCAGCGCTAGTCGGGGCTCGGTCGAGCAGTACTTC.

There are many counts of this clonotype. V gene TRBV12-3 or TRBV12-4 combines with J gene TRBJ2-7, with TRBD2 identical over 12 bases. With 6 bases clipped from V and 6 bases from J, the junction kept 9 bases outside the gene matches. The CDR3 covers 15 residues. DNA for the CDR3: TGTGCCAGCAGCCCCGGACTAGCGGGAATGAGCGAGCAGTACTTC. It codes for CASSPGLAGMSEQYF.

The chain uses TRBV28 and TRBJ2-7, with D possibly TRBD2 on 7 matching bases. The CDR3 has 16 amino acids. With 1 base removed from V and 1 base from J, the gap between germline ends came to 14 bases. The germline gives CDR1 MDHEN, CDR2 SYDVKM. The CDR3 nucleotides are TGTGCCAGCAGTTTATTCGCACAGGGAGGGTCCTACGAGCAGTACTTC. It codes for CASSLFAQGGSYEQYF.

The gene calls are TRBV4-1 and TRBJ2-1; D gene unclear. The V gene lost 0 bases and the J gene lost 1 base, with 13 bases spanning the gap. CDR3 length: 17 residues. Germline loops: CDR1 MGHRA, CDR2 YSYEKL. The CDR3 bases are TGCGCCAGCAGCCAAGAAGGTGCACATTCTTCCTACAATGAGCAGTTCTTC. Its protein is CASSQEGAHSSYNEQFF.

In its sample, this clonotype was seen a few times. The chain uses TRBV7-6 and TRBJ2-7, with 11 bases matching TRBD2. This CDR3 region has 15 residues. V gave up 2 bases and J gave up 4 bases; unmatched junction bases: 4. From germline, CDR1 is SGHVS and CDR2 FNYEAQ. CDR3 nucleotide sequence: TGTGCCAGCAGCTTAACGGCTAGCGGGAGGTACGAGCAGTACTTC. This sequence encodes CASSLTASGRYEQYF.

The sample holds a few counts of this clonotype. The chain uses TRBV7-9 and TRBJ2-2; the D is unclear. CDR1 and CDR2 (germline): SEHNR, FQNEAQ (reference sequence). The germline V and J ends were trimmed by 7 bases and 1 base, with 7 bases remaining between them. The CDR3 loop spans 13 amino acids. The CDR3 nucleotides read TGTGCCAGCAAATATTGGAACACCGGGGAGCTGTTTTTT. Translating gives CASKYWNTGELFF.

Only a few counts were recorded for this clonotype. The chain carries TRBV29-1 and TRBJ1-3; no reliable D call. The CDR3 loop spans 13 amino acids. Germline CDR1 SQVTM, CDR2 ANQGSEA. Trimming cost V 6 bases and J 4 bases, with 13 bases left between them. CDR3 loop: CSVDGTGGNTIYF. CDR3 in DNA: TGCAGCGTCGACGGTACCGGGGGAAACACCATATATTTT. Combining the CDR3 with reference TRBV29-1 and TRBJ1-3 gives the whole variable domain SAVISQKPSRDICQRGTSLTIQCQVDSQVTMMFWYRQQPGQSLTLIATANQGSEATYESGFVIDKFPISRPNLTFSTLTVSNMSPEDSSIYLCSVDGTGGNTIYFGEGSWLTVV.

The chain links TRBV5-5 to TRBJ1-5; tentatively, D is TRBD1 (6 bases). There are 15 residues in the CDR3. V lost 1 base and J lost 7, with 15 bases in between. Germline CDR1 SGHKS, CDR2 YYEKEE (reference sequence). DNA of the CDR3: TGTGCCAGCAGCTTGTCCTCAGGGGCGCGACAGCCCCAGCATTTT. It encodes CASSLSSGARQPQHF.

This clonotype was seen ten or more times. The chain carries TRBV7-2 and TRBJ2-5, with 14 bases matching TRBD2. The germline CDR1 and CDR2 sequences are SGHTA and FQGNSA. This CDR3 is 17 amino acids long. The ends lost 6 bases at V and 5 bases at J; junction bases unmatched: 11. The CDR3 is CASSRVPGLAGVETQYF. CDR3 DNA: TGTGCCAGCAGTCGCGTGCCGGGACTAGCGGGAGTCGAGACCCAGTACTTC.

This clonotype was seen only once. The chain employs TRBV6-1 and TRBJ2-7; 9 bases align to TRBD2. The CDR3 loop spans 14 amino acids. The germline V gene encodes CDR1 MNHNS and CDR2 SASEGT. V shed 6 bases and J 2 bases; nucleotides not matched to a gene: 5. The CDR3 sequence: CASSRIAGAYEQYF. DNA of the CDR3: TGTGCCAGCAGCCGGATAGCGGGGGCCTACGAGCAGTACTTC.